This TCR beta chain derives from a study of vaccination effects on CD4 cells after COVID-19. Overall study context: Two doses of BNT162b2 or mRNA-1273 vaccine were administered to participants.

Ahead of sequencing, the ViraFEST assay grew antigen-specific CD4+ T cells using viral peptide pools. Cells that had been cultured for ten to eleven days were the source of isolated CD4+ T cells. None of the vaccinated had previously contracted SARS-CoV-2, and their nucleocapsid antibodies tested negative. In culture with 10 IU/ml IL-2 and roughly 9.7 ug/ml peptides, PBMC were grown at a few million per well. A note on this clone: Its antigen is unknown.

Study-level points and caveats: Late in the post-vaccination period, infection-induced and vaccine-induced clones underwent marked clonal contraction.

The length of the CDR3 is 11 residues. The V gene lost 6 bases and the J gene lost 9 bases, with 11 bases spanning the gap. Germline values: CDR1 SNHLY, CDR2 FYNNEI. The data were produced by immunoSEQ multiplex PCR, yet TCRdb's version contains in-frame clones alone and is incomplete. The sample records approximately 82,000 clones, about 70% being singletons. Sequencing used CD4+ T cells from PBMCs cultured with HCoV-229E spike peptides, obtained before COVID-19 vaccination. This clonotype originated in a human donor who received a COVID-19 vaccine. The V and J genes are TRBV2 and TRBJ2-5; D call uncertain. CDR3 DNA sequence: TGTGCCAGCAGAGGAGTTGGGGCCCAGTACTTC. Its protein product is CASRGVGAQYF.